This entry lists 9 T cell receptor beta chains sequenced from one sample in a study of technical replicates of blood from a few donors. Sequencing used immunoSEQ multiplex PCR; TCRdb keeps in-frame clones, though not all of them. This table has over 10,000 clones, roughly 93% appearing once. The sequenced material came from PBMCs. These receptors were collected from a human donor in good health.

The chain is built from TRBV30 and TRBJ1-5; D call uncertain. CDR1 is GTSNPN, CDR2 SVGIG, per germline (reference sequence). V shed 0 bases and J shed 6 bases, with 9 bases lying between them. The length of the CDR3 is 13 residues. CDR3 in amino acids: CAWSVGLSQPQHF. The DNA for the CDR3 is TGTGCCTGGAGTGTTGGGCTGAGTCAGCCCCAGCATTTT.

This chain links TRBV6-1 with TRBJ1-1; tentatively, D is TRBD1 (5 bases). Germline values: CDR1 MNHNS, CDR2 SASEGT. Trimming pared 2 bases from V and 4 bases from J, leaving 14 bases between. The CDR3 sequence is 15 residues long. The CDR3 sequence: CASSEPGQGVTEAFF. The CDR3 DNA reads TGTGCCAGCAGTGAACCCGGGCAGGGTGTCACTGAAGCTTTCTTT.

This clone was observed a single time. CDR3 nucleotides: TGTGCCAGCAGCCGGGAGGACCTGGGGACTGAAGCTTTCTTT. Translated, it gives CASSREDLGTEAFF. The chain is built from TRBV2 and TRBJ1-1; D is unresolved. Between the trimmed V and J ends, which lost 6 bases and 5 bases, there was a span of 16 bases. This CDR3 spans 14 amino acids. Per germline, CDR1 SNHLY and CDR2 FYNNEI.

CDR3 sequence: CASSEEGEAFF. The CDR3 bases are TGTGCCAGCAGTGAGGAGGGTGAAGCTTTCTTT. V and J are TRBV6-5 and TRBJ1-1; D ambiguous. The V gene lost 5 bases and the J gene lost 7 bases, with 8 bases spanning the gap. This CDR3 comprises 11 residues. Per germline, CDR1 MNHEY and CDR2 SVGAGI.

The chain combines TRBV11-3 with TRBJ2-7; 7 bases align to TRBD2. The germline V gene has CDR1 SGHNT and CDR2 YENEEA. This CDR3 comprises 13 residues. Unmatched junction bases numbered 6, after V lost 4 bases and J lost 6 bases. CDR3 in amino acids: CASSSGREGEQYF. The CDR3 nucleotides read TGTGCCAGCAGCTCCGGTAGGGAGGGCGAGCAGTACTTC.

The gene calls are TRBV5-6 and TRBJ2-3; 7 bases fit TRBD2. Trimming took 0 bases from V and 9 from J; bases not matched to a gene: 7. The CDR3 sequence is 14 residues long. The germline V gene encodes CDR1 SGHDT and CDR2 YYEEEE. CDR3 sequence (DNA): TGTGCCAGCAGCTTGGTGGGGAGGGTCGACACGCAGTATTTT. Its protein is CASSLVGRVDTQYF.

The CDR3 reads CASSPGQGFYGYTF. CDR3 sequence (DNA): TGCGCCAGCAGTCCGGGACAGGGGTTCTATGGCTACACCTTC. This chain uses TRBV10-1 with TRBJ1-2; 10 bases line up with TRBD1. CDR3 length: 14 residues. CDR1 and CDR2 (germline): WNHNN, SYGVQD (reference sequence). The V segment lost 5 bases and the J segment 4 bases; nucleotides outside the gene matches: 4.

The CDR3 reads CASEGLGTDTQYF. In DNA form, the CDR3 reads TGTGCCAGCGAGGGCCTAGGCACAGATACGCAGTATTTT. J is TRBJ2-3 and V is TRBV6-1; TRBD2 is a possible D gene (5 bases). V lost 8 bases, J lost 1 base, and 10 bases lay in between. Per germline, CDR1 MNHNS and CDR2 SASEGT. The CDR3 loop spans 13 amino acids.

The rearrangement uses TRBV14 and TRBJ1-1; D possibly corresponds to TRBD1 (6 bases). The germline CDR1 and CDR2 sequences are SGHDN and FVKESK. Trimming left V 4 bases short and J 4 bases short, with 10 bases between. The CDR3 runs 13 residues. The CDR3 loop is CASSLIGGTEAFF. The CDR3 nucleotides read TGTGCCAGCAGCCTGATAGGGGGCACTGAAGCTTTCTTT.